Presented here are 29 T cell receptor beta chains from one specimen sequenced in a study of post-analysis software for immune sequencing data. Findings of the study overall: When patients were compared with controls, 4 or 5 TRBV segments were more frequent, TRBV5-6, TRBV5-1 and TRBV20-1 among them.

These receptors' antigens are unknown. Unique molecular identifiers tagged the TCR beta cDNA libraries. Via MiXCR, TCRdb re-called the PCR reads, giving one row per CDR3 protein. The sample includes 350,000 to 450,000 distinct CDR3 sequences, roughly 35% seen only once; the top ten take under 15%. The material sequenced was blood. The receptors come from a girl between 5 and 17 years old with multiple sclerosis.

This chain's CDR3 is CASSYRTSGERYNEQFF. DNA of the CDR3: TGTGCCAGCAGCTATCGGACTAGCGGAGAGAGATACAATGAGCAGTTCTTC. This chain joins TRBV7-9 and TRBJ2-1; 10 positions match TRBD2. CDR1 and CDR2 from the germline V gene are SEHNR and FQNEAQ (reference sequence). The junction had 10 bases not matched to a gene; V was cut back by 4 bases and J by 4 bases. The CDR3 extends over 17 amino acids.

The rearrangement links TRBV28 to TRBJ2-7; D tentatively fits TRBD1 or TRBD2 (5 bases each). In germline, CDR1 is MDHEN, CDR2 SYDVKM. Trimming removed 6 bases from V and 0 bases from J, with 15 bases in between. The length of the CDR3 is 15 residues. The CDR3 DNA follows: TGTGCCAGCAGGTCGGGACGGTTGAGCTCCTACGAGCAGTACTTC. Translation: CASRSGRLSSYEQYF.

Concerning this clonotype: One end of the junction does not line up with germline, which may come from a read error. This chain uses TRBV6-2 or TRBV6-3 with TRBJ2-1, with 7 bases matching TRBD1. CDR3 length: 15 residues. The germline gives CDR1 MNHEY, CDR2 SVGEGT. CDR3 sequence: CAGSRTGASYNEQFF. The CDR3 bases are TGTGCCGGCAGTCGTACAGGGGCTTCCTACAATGAGCAGTTCTTC.

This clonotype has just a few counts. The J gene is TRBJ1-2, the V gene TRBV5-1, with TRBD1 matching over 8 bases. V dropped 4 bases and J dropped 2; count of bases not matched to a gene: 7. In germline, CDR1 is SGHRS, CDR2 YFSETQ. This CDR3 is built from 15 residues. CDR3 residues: CASSGTTGENYGYTF. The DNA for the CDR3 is TGCGCCAGCAGCGGAACGACAGGGGAAAACTATGGCTACACCTTC.

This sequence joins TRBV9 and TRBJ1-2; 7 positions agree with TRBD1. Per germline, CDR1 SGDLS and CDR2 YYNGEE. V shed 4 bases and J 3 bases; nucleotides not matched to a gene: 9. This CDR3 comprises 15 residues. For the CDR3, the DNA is TGTGCCAGCAGCTCTAGCCGGGACAGCGACTATGGCTACACCTTC. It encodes CASSSSRDSDYGYTF.

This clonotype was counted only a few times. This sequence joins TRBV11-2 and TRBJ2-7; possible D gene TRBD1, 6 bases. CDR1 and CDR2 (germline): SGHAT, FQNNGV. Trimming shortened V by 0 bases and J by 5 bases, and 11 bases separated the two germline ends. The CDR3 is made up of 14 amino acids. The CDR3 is CASSLDAGVDEQYF. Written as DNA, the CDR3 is TGTGCCAGCAGCTTAGATGCAGGGGTCGACGAGCAGTACTTC.

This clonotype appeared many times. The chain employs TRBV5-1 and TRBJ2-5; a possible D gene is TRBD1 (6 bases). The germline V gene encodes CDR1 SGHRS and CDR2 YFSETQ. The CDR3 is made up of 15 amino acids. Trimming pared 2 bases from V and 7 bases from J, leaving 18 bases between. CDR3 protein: CASSLGLRDTATQYF. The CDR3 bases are TGCGCCAGCAGCTTAGGGCTCCGGGACACGGCGACCCAGTACTTC.

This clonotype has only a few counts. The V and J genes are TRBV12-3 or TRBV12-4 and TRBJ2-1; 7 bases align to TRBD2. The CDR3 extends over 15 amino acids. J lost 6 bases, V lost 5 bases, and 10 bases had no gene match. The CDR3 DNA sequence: TGTGCCAGCAGTCCTACACCGGGACTAAGCAATGAGCAGTTCTTC. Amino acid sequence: CASSPTPGLSNEQFF.

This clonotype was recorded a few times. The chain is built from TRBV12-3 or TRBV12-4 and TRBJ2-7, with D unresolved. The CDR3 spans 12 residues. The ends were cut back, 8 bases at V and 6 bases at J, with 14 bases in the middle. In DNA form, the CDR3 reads TGTGCCAGCCAAACGGGTACGGGCGAGCAGTACTTC. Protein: CASQTGTGEQYF.

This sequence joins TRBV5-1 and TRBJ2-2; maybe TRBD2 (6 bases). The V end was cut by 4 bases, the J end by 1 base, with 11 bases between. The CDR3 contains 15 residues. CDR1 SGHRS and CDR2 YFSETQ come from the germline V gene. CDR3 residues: CASSIGTQNTGELFF. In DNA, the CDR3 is TGCGCCAGCAGCATCGGGACTCAGAACACCGGGGAGCTGTTTTTT.

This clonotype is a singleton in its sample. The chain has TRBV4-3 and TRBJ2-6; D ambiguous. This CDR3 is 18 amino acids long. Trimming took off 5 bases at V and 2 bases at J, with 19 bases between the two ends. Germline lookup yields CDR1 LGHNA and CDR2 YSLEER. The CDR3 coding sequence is TGCGCCAGCAGCGGGTCCGGGTTTTCATCGCCTGGGGCCAACGTCCTGACTTTC. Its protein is CASSGSGFSSPGANVLTF.

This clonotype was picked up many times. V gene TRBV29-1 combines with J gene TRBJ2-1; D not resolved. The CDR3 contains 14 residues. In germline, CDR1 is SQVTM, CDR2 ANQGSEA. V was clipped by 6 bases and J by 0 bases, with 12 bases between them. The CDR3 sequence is CSVNSKSSYNEQFF. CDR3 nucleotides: TGCAGCGTAAACTCCAAGAGCTCCTACAATGAGCAGTTCTTC.

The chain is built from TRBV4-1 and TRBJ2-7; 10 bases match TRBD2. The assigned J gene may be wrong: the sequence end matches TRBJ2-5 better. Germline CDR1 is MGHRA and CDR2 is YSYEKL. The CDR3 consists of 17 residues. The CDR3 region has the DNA TGCGCCAGCAGCCCTATTTTGGCTAGCGGGGGAGTAGAGACCCAGTACTTC. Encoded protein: CASSPILASGGVETQYF.

The CDR3 sequence: CASSLGGSGGQMVLFF. As DNA, the CDR3 is TGTGCCAGCAGCCTTGGAGGTAGCGGGGGCCAGATGGTGCTGTTTTTT. The chain links TRBV11-1 to TRBJ2-2, with 9 bases that match TRBD2. The junction had 17 bases not matched to a gene; V was cut back by 5 bases and J by 13 bases. The CDR3 covers 16 residues. From germline, CDR1 is SGHAT and CDR2 FQDESV (reference sequence). The whole variable domain, filled in from reference TRBV11-1 and TRBJ2-2, reads EAEVAQSPRYKITEKSQAVAFWCDPISGHATLYWYRQILGQGPELLVQFQDESVVDDSQLPKDRFSAERLKGVDSTLKIQPAELGDSAMYLCASSLGGSGGQMVLFFGEGSRLTVL.

CDR3 amino acids: CASSQEGGAGREQFF. Written as DNA, the CDR3 is TGTGCCAGCAGCCAAGAAGGGGGAGCGGGGCGGGAGCAGTTCTTC. The genes are TRBV4-2 and TRBJ2-1, with D perhaps TRBD2 (7 bases). V gave up 0 bases and J gave up 10 bases, with 16 bases separating them. There are 15 residues in the CDR3. From germline, CDR1 is LGHNA and CDR2 YNFKEQ.

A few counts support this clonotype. CDR3 loop: CSAHRGAGNTGELFF. The CDR3 nucleotides are TGCAGTGCCCACCGGGGAGCGGGGAACACCGGGGAGCTGTTTTTT. V is TRBV20-1 and J is TRBJ2-2; possible D gene TRBD2, 6 bases. CDR1 and CDR2 from the germline V gene are DFQATT and SNEGSKA (reference sequence). Trimming cost V 6 bases and J 1 base, with 15 bases left between them. The CDR3 has 15 amino acids.

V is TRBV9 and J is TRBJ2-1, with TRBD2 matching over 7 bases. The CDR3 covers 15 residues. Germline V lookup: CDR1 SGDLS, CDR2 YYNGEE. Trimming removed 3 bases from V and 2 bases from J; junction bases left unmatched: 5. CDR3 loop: CASSASAGAYNEQFF. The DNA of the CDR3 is TGTGCCAGCAGCGCCTCGGCGGGGGCCTACAATGAGCAGTTCTTC.

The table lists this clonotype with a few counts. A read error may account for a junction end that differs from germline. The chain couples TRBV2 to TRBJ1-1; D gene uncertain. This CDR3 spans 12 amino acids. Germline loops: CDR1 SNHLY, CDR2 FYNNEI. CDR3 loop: CASSETNTEAFF. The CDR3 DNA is TGTGCCAGCAGCGAAACGAACACTGAGGCTTTCTTT. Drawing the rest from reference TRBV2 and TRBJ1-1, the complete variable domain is EPEVTQTPSHQVTQMGQEVILRCVPISNHLYFYWYRQILGQKVEFLVSFYNNEISEKSEIFDDQFSVERPDGSNFTLKIRSTKLEDSAMYFCASSETNTEAFFGQGTRLTVV.

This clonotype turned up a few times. The chain's CDR3 is CSVQGGASDNEQFF. CDR3 in DNA: TGCAGCGTTCAAGGGGGGGCTTCCGACAATGAGCAGTTCTTC. The V call is TRBV29-1, the J call TRBJ2-1; a weak D match, TRBD2 (7 bases). The CDR3 runs to 14 residues. Germline lookup yields CDR1 SQVTM and CDR2 ANQGSEA. Trimming removed 5 bases at V and 5 bases at J, with 16 bases between.

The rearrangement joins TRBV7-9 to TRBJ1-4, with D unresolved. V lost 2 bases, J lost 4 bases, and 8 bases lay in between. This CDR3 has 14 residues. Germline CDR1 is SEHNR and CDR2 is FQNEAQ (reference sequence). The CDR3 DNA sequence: TGTGCCAGCAGCTTACGGACCCTTAATGAAAAACTGTTTTTT. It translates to CASSLRTLNEKLFF.

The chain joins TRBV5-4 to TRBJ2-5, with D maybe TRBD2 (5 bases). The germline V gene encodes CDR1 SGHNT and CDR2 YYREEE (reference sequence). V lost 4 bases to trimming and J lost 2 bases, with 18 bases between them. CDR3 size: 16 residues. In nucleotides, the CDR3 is TGTGCCAGCAGCCCCTTTTCTACGGGGAGACAAGAGACCCAGTACTTC. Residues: CASSPFSTGRQETQYF.

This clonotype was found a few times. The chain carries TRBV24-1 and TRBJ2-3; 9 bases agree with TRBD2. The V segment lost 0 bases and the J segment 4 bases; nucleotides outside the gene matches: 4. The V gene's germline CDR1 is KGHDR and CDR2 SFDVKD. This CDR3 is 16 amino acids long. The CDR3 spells CATSDLPSGVSDTQYF. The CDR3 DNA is TGTGCCACCAGTGATTTGCCTAGCGGGGTCTCAGATACGCAGTATTTT.

CDR3 bases: TGTGCCAGCAGCCCCGCCGGACTAGCATACGAGCAGTACTTC. It encodes CASSPAGLAYEQYF. The V gene is TRBV7-2, the J gene TRBJ2-7, with 8 bases fitting TRBD2. The CDR3 extends over 14 amino acids. CDR1 and CDR2 from the germline V gene are SGHTA and FQGNSA. The V gene end was trimmed by 5 bases and the J gene end by 4 bases; junction bases not matched to a gene: 7.

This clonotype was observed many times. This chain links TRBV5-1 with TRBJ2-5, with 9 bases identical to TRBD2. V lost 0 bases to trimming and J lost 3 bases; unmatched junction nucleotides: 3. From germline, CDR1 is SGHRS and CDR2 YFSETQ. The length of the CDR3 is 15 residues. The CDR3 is CASSLGSSGEETQYF. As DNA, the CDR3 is TGCGCCAGCAGCTTGGGGTCTAGCGGGGAAGAGACCCAGTACTTC.

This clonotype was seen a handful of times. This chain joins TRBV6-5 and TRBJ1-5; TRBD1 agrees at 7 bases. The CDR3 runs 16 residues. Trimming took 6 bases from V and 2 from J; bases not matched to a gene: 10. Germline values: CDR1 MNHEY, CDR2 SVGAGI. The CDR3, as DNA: TGTGCCAGCAGCGGGACAGCCCTTGGGGGCAATCAGCCCCAGCATTTT. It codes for CASSGTALGGNQPQHF.

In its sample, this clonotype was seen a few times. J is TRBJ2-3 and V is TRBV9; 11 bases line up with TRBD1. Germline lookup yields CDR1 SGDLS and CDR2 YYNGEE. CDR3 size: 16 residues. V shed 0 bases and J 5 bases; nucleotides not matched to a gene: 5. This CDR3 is CASSVGTGGAGDTQYF. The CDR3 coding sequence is TGTGCCAGCAGCGTAGGGACAGGGGGCGCGGGAGATACGCAGTATTTT.

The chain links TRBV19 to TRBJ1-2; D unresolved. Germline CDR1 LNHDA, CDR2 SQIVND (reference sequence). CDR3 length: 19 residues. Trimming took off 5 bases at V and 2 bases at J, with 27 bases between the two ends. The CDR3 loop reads CASSAPEWMAARWNYGYTF. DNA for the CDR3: TGTGCCAGTAGTGCGCCAGAGTGGATGGCAGCAAGATGGAACTATGGCTACACCTTC.

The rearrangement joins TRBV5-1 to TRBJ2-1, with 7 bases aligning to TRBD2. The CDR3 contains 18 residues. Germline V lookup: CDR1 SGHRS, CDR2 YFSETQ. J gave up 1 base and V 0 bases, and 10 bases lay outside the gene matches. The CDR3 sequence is CASSLEVIAGESYNEQFF. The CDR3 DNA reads TGCGCCAGCAGCTTGGAGGTAATAGCGGGTGAGTCCTACAATGAGCAGTTCTTC.

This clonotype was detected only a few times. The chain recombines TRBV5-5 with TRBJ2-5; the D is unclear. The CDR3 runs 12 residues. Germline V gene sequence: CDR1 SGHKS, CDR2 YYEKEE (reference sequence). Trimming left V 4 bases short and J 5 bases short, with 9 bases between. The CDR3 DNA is TGTGCCAGCAGCCCGCCGGACGAGACCCAGTACTTC. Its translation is CASSPPDETQYF.